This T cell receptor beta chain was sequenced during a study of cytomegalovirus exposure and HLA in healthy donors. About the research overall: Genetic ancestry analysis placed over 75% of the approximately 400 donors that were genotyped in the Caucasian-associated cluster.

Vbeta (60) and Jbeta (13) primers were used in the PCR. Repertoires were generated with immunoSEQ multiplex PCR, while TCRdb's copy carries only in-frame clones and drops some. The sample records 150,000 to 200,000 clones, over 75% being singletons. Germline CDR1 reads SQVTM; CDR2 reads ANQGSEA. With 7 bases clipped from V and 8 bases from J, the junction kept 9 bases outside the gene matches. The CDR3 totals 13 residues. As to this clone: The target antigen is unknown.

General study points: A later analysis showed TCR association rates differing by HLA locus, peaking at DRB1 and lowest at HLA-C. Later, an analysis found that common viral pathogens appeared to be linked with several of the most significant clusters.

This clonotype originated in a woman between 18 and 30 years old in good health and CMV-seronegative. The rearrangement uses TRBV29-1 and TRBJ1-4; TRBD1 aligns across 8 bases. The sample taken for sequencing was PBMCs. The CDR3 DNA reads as TGCAGCGCTACCAGGGGGCTGGGGGAAAAACTGTTTTTT. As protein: CSATRGLGEKLFF.